There are many counts of the clone carrying this T cell receptor beta chain. Its antigen is currently unknown. This entry comes from a study of T-cell memory formation after mild COVID-19. Whole-study results and caveats: Contracting CD8+ clones were enriched in EMRA, CD4+ mainly in CM and EM.

TCRdb independently ran MiXCR on the 5' RACE reads; one entry per CDR3 protein. The data contain about 140,000 distinct CDR3 sequences, more than 13% of them singletons. Sequencing was done on a sample of PBMCs or a T cell subset sorted from them (not recorded which). This sequence was found in an adult woman who had mild COVID-19 (a few samples of this study predate the infection). Cell type and time point are not known.

The CDR3 DNA is TGCAGCGTTGTTGGTGGGACAGCGCCCGGCAGTGGGCAGTTCTTC. Translation: CSVVGGTAPGSGQFF. This sequence joins TRBV29-1 and TRBJ2-1; 7 bases align to TRBD1. The CDR3 totals 15 residues. Germline V lookup: CDR1 SQVTM, CDR2 ANQGSEA. J lost 12 bases, V lost 4 bases, and 18 bases had no gene match.